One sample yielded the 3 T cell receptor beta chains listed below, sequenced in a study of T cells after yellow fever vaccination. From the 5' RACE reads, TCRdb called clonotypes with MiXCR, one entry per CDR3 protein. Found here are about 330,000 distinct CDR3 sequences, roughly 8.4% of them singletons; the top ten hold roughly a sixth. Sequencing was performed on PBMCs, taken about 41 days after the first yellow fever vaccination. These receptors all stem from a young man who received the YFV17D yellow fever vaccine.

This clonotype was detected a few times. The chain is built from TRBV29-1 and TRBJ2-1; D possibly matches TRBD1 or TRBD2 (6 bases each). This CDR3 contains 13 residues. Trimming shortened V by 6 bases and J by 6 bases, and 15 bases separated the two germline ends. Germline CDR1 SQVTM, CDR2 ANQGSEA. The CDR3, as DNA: TGCAGCGTCTCGGGGGCCCGTTCCAATGAGCAGTTCTTC. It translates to CSVSGARSNEQFF.

CDR3 loop: CAWNLDTDTQYF. Here the CDR3 DNA reads TGTGCCTGGAACCTCGACACAGATACGCAGTATTTT. V gene TRBV30 combines with J gene TRBJ2-3, with D hard to call. The CDR3 totals 12 residues. Between the trimmed V and J ends, which lost 4 bases and 2 bases, there was a span of 7 bases. The germline gives CDR1 GTSNPN, CDR2 SVGIG (reference sequence).

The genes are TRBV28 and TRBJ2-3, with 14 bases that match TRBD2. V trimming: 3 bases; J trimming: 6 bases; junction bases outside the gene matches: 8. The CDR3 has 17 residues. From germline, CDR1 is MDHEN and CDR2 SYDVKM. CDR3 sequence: CASSLSGTSGGGDTQYF. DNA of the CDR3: TGTGCCAGCAGTTTGTCCGGGACTAGCGGGGGAGGTGATACGCAGTATTTT. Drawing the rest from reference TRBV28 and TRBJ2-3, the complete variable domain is DVKVTQSSRYLVKRTGEKVFLECVQDMDHENMFWYRQDPGLGLRLIYFSYDVKMKEKGDIPEGYSVSREKKERFSLILESASTNQTSMYLCASSLSGTSGGGDTQYFGPGTRLTVL.